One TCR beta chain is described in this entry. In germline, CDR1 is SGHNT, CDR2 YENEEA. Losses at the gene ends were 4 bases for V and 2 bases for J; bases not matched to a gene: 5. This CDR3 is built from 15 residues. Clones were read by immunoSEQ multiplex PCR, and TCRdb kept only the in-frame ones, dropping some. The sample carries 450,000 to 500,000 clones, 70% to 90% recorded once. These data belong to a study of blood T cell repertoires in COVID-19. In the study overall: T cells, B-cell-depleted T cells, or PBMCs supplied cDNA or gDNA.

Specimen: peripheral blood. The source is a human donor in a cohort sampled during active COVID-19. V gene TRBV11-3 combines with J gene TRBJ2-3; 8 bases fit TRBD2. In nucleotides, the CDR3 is TGTGCCAGCAGCTCCTTAGCGGGGAACACAGATACGCAGTATTTT. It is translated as CASSSLAGNTDTQYF.